Following are 3 T cell receptor beta chains from one sample sequenced in a study of cytomegalovirus exposure and HLA in healthy donors. PCR primers comprised 60 Vbeta and 13 Jbeta primers. Clones were read by immunoSEQ multiplex PCR, and TCRdb kept only the in-frame ones, dropping some. The repertoire holds about 120,000 clones, 65% to 85% seen once, with more than 15% in the top ten. Sequences were obtained from PBMCs. The receptor set was obtained from a man aged 50-59 years in good health and CMV-seropositive.

The V gene is TRBV5-1, the J gene TRBJ2-1; 10 nucleotides line up with TRBD2. Germline CDR1 and CDR2: SGHRS and YFSETQ. V lost 0 bases, J lost 4 bases, and 4 bases stayed unmatched. The CDR3 has 16 residues. The CDR3 nucleotides read TGCGCCAGCAGCTTGGAACTAGCGGGGTTTTACAATGAGCAGTTCTTC. It specifies CASSLELAGFYNEQFF.

The chain carries TRBV5-1 and TRBJ1-4; TRBD1 might be the D (5 bases). The CDR3 totals 13 residues. The germline gives CDR1 SGHRS, CDR2 YFSETQ. V lost 8 bases to trimming and J lost 11 bases, with 19 bases between them. The CDR3 bases are TGCGCCAGTACTAACCCAGGACAAGGGAAACTGTTTTTT. Residues: CASTNPGQGKLFF.

The chain recombines TRBV9 with TRBJ2-5; 7 nucleotides match TRBD1. The germline V gene encodes CDR1 SGDLS and CDR2 YYNGEE. The junction had 4 bases not matched to a gene; V was cut back by 3 bases and J by 5 bases. CDR3 length: 13 residues. The chain's CDR3 is CASSDRGGETQYF. The CDR3 region has the DNA TGTGCCAGCAGCGACAGGGGCGGGGAGACCCAGTACTTC.